The T cell receptor (beta chain) described here comes from a study of Graves' ophthalmopathy and Graves' hyperthyroidism (dated by TCRdb to 2016 to 2019). Regarding the complete study: A patient counted as having stable hyperthyroidism if there was no progression to ophthalmopathy within 18 months of follow-up. The study used signatures of the TCR beta repertoire to tell Graves' ophthalmopathy apart from Graves' hyperthyroidism and to predict which patients would progress to ophthalmopathy. In total, approximately 130 blood samples were TCR-sequenced: 43 ophthalmopathy, some 75 hyperthyroidism and some 17 hyperthyroidism-to-ophthalmopathy patients. A discovery set of 100 or so patients (around 45 ophthalmopathy, under 65 stable hyperthyroidism) was enrolled to explore V-J signatures distinguishing ophthalmopathy from hyperthyroidism. The independent validation cohort included 18 to 20 hyperthyroidism patients plus 17 patients who later progressed from hyperthyroidism to ophthalmopathy. In six hyperthyroidism patients, T-cell repertoires of thyroid tissue and blood were compared. Following sampling, methimazole starting at 30 mg daily was administered to hyperthyroidism patients, and high-dose intravenous methylprednisolone was administered to ophthalmopathy patients. Study-level results and caveats: Most of the expanded thyroid clonotypes with a frequency above 0.001 were also detected in blood, and it was suggested that the thyroid immune response may be reflected by blood repertoires. In validation, the model predicted ophthalmopathy progression with more than 55% sensitivity and 72% to 80% specificity; some 13 predicted patients were CT-confirmed with GO in a median of approximately six months. Ophthalmopathy was separated from stable hyperthyroidism by the 13-signature model with about 88% sensitivity and roughly 82% specificity in cross-validation and with 80%/75% in the test set. Sample size was not statistically predetermined, and group allocation was not concealed from the investigators.

Points on this clonotype: Its antigen is unknown. No qualities accompany the bases; no much larger clone lies one base away.

The hyperthyroidism patients were 18 to 65 years old and newly diagnosed, with a disease duration of less than 2 months. Patients were excluded if they had other autoimmune diseases, uncontrolled infections, pregnancy or lactation. Clinical symptoms, serum thyroxine, TRAb, thyroid ultrasound and orbital computed tomography were used for diagnosis. Trizol reagent was used to extract the total RNA, and its quality was then checked on an Agilent 2100 Bioanalyzer. The CDR3 spans 11 residues, from the cysteine through the phenylalanine. The entry retains the CDR3 DNA only, 33 bases that are in frame from base 1. Taken from the germline V gene (reference sequence), the CDR1 and CDR2 loops are SEHNR and FQNEAQ. For repertoire sequencing, the TCR beta CDR3 regions were amplified from RNA transcripts. The first round of RT-PCR was done with HTBI primers and the Qiagen OneStep RT-PCR kit, and was followed by a second round of multiplex PCR, then size selection and purification. Sequencing of the libraries was carried out on an Illumina HiSeq2000 in paired-end mode with 100 bp reads. On the study's bioinformatics: Reads were processed with SOAPnuke, discarding reads with adapters, uncalled bases, mean Phred below 15, or no exact constant-primer or identifier match. High-quality paired reads were merged with COPE v1.2.5. Clonotypes were defined as unique nucleotide sequences and were aligned to IMGT TRB V, D and J references using MiTCR v1.1. Only V-J combinations with frequency above 0.0001 were analysed, covering around 99% of repertoires. A TCR clonal expansion and chaos score per V-J combination was defined as the ratio of F50 clonal expansion to chaos observed in the TCRdist matrix. Welch's t-statistics and random forest were used to reduce the features to roughly 14 V-J combinations, which were then used as input to a naive Bayes classifier. The similarity between thyroid and blood repertoires was quantified using the Morisita-Horn index. TCRdb handled the public reads itself, with Q25 trimming in fastp and clone calling in MiXCR, and kept productive beta chains. Each entry merges the rows of one CDR3 protein and shows their most common DNA and genes. These V and J calls are TCRdb output, not the study's own analysis. The sample profile shows a few hundred thousand distinct CDR3 sequences; about 35% of them were found once. Of the sample, roughly 4.5% falls within the top ten clones.

The sequence joins TRBV7-9 to TRBJ2-7, with TRBD1 tentatively as D gene (6 bases match). The J call may be incorrect, as the DNA end agrees better with TRBJ2-1. The clonotype was recovered from an adult man with Graves' hyperthyroidism. The source material was peripheral blood or thyroid tissue (not recorded which). The CDR3 protein sequence reads: CASRGGSEQFF. The DNA is as follows: TGTGCCAGCAGAGGGGGAAGCGAGCAGTTCTTC.